This T cell receptor (beta chain) was sequenced in a study of shared clonotypes between healthy human individuals. Per germline, CDR1 GTSNPN and CDR2 SVGIG (reference sequence). The CDR3 length is 12 residues. A CD45RA+ naive subset and a CD45RA-negative memory subset were split from CD4+ cells. The table came from immunoSEQ multiplex PCR; TCRdb's copy has only in-frame clones and leaves some out. Of about 2 million clones listed, 90% to 95% were seen once; the top ten hold 0.13%. This receptor was identified in a man younger than 30 in good health. The gene calls are TRBV30 and TRBJ2-5; maybe TRBD2 (6 bases). The J call may be mistaken, given a closer DNA end match to TRBJ2-7. Sequenced material: naive CD4+ T cells sorted from blood. Subset specified: CD45RA+ positively selected. The CDR3 DNA follows: TGTGCCTGGAGTGCCGGGGGCTACGAGCAGTACTTC. It is translated as CAWSAGGYEQYF.